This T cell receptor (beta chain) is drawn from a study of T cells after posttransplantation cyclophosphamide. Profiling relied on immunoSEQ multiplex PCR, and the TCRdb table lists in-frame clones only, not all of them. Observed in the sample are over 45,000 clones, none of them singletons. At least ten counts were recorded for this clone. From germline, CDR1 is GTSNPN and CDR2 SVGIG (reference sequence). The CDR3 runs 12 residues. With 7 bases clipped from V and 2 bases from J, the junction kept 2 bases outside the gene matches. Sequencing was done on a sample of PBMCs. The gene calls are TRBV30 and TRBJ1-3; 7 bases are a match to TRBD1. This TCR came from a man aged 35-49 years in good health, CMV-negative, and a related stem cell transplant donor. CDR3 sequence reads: CASTGAGNTIYF. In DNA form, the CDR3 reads TGTGCCTCCACAGGGGCTGGAAACACCATATATTTT.